This passage covers 15 T cell receptor beta chains from one sample sequenced in a study of vaccination and CD4 T cells after COVID-19. Sequenced with the Oncomine TCR Beta short-read assay was DNA taken from cultured CD4+ T cells. TCRdb recomputed calls from the PCR reads with MiXCR, one row per CDR3 protein. This table has thousands of distinct CDR3 sequences, roughly 50% appearing once. These receptors are not linked to any known antigen. Regarding treatment: approximately nine-day PBMC culture with coronavirus spike peptide pools or control peptides (ViraFEST assay). Samples of CD4+ T cells were obtained from the unexposed donor before the COVID-19 pandemic (2011-2018). Material: CD4+ T cells from blood, cultured in vitro. These receptors were obtained from a human donor in good health.

This clonotype has a handful of counts. The chain recombines TRBV20-1 with TRBJ2-3, with 9 bases identical to TRBD2. V lost 4 bases, J lost 3 bases, and 11 bases stayed unmatched. Germline V gene lookup returns CDR1 DFQATT and CDR2 SNEGSKA (reference sequence). The CDR3 length is 16 residues. CDR3 sequence reads: CSAKNLPTSGTDTQYF. The CDR3 DNA reads as TGCAGTGCTAAGAACCTCCCGACTAGCGGAACAGATACGCAGTATTTT.

This clonotype rates as medium-sized. The rearrangement joins TRBV7-9 to TRBJ1-1; possibly TRBD1 for D (5 bases). In germline, CDR1 is SEHNR, CDR2 FQNEAQ (reference sequence). V lost 2 bases, J lost 3 bases, and 7 bases lay in between. The CDR3 has 13 residues. This CDR3 reads CASSLLGDTEAFF. The CDR3 nucleotides are TGTGCCAGCAGCTTACTAGGGGACACTGAAGCTTTCTTT.

This rearrangement joins TRBV19 to TRBJ1-6, with D unclear. With 4 bases removed from V and 7 bases from J, the gap between germline ends came to 5 bases. This CDR3 contains 12 residues. The germline V gene has CDR1 LNHDA and CDR2 SQIVND (reference sequence). The CDR3 bases are TGTGCCAGTAGTACCCGGAATTCACCCCTCCACTTT. Protein sequence: CASSTRNSPLHF.

About this clonotype: Mismatch with germline at one junction end may stem from a read error. This chain joins TRBV15 and TRBJ2-7; 8 nucleotides agree with TRBD1. The CDR3 length is 14 residues. From germline, CDR1 is LNHNV and CDR2 YYDKDF (reference sequence). CDR3 sequence reads: CAPSSGQGSYEQYF. CDR3 nucleotides: TGTGCCCCCAGCAGCGGACAGGGTTCCTACGAGCAGTACTTC.

The rearrangement uses TRBV20-1 and TRBJ1-1; weak D call: TRBD1 (6 bases). With 3 bases removed from V and 1 base from J, the gap between germline ends came to 15 bases. The CDR3 is made up of 15 amino acids. Looked up from germline, CDR1 is DFQATT and CDR2 is SNEGSKA (reference sequence). CDR3 DNA: TGCAGTGCTAGTGTGGCAGGGGCGGCGAACACTGAAGCTTTCTTT. Translating gives CSASVAGAANTEAFF.

The chain uses TRBV19 and TRBJ1-2; TRBD1 might be the D (6 bases). Germline loops: CDR1 LNHDA, CDR2 SQIVND (reference sequence). With 7 bases removed from V and 6 bases from J, the gap between germline ends came to 15 bases. The CDR3 loop spans 13 amino acids. The CDR3 bases are TGTGCCAGTACTAGGAGGGACATAGATGGCTACACCTTC. Its protein product is CASTRRDIDGYTF.

The chain employs TRBV20-1 and TRBJ1-2; no clear D gene. Germline V gives CDR1 DFQATT, CDR2 SNEGSKA (reference sequence). The CDR3 has 14 residues. V was pared by 0 bases and J by 4 bases, with 12 bases between. The CDR3 DNA reads TGCAGTGCTAGAGATCGGGAAACAGTCTATGGCTACACCTTC. Its protein product is CSARDRETVYGYTF.

This clonotype was seen more than once but under ten times. This chain links TRBV2 with TRBJ2-1; 11 bases fit TRBD2. V lost 4 bases to trimming and J lost 4 bases; unmatched junction nucleotides: 3. CDR3 size: 15 residues. Germline V gives CDR1 SNHLY, CDR2 FYNNEI. CDR3 coding DNA: TGTGCCAGCAGTGCATCTAGCGGGGGGTACAATGAGCAGTTCTTC. It yields the protein CASSASSGGYNEQFF.

The chain recombines TRBV6-1 with TRBJ2-5, with a possible D match to TRBD2 (6 bases). This CDR3 has 13 residues. CDR1 MNHNS and CDR2 SASEGT come from the germline V gene. The V gene lost 7 bases and the J gene lost 3 bases, with 12 bases spanning the gap. The CDR3 DNA reads as TGTGCCAGCAATCCGACTAGAAAAGAGACCCAGTACTTC. Its translation: CASNPTRKETQYF.

The rearrangement uses TRBV2 and TRBJ1-5; TRBD1 is a possible D gene (5 bases). This CDR3 region has 13 residues. Germline loops: CDR1 SNHLY, CDR2 FYNNEI. V shed 3 bases and J shed 5 bases, with 8 bases lying between them. The CDR3 sequence is CASSEGGYQPQHF. CDR3 nucleotide sequence: TGTGCCAGCAGTGAGGGGGGATATCAGCCCCAGCATTTT. Combining the CDR3 with reference TRBV2 and TRBJ1-5 gives the whole variable domain EPEVTQTPSHQVTQMGQEVILRCVPISNHLYFYWYRQILGQKVEFLVSFYNNEISEKSEIFDDQFSVERPDGSNFTLKIRSTKLEDSAMYFCASSEGGYQPQHFGDGTRLSIL.

CDR3 nucleotide sequence: TGCAGTGCTAGCACTAGCGGGGGGGCTGCAGATACGCAGTATTTT. Encoded protein: CSASTSGGAADTQYF. The V and J genes are TRBV20-1 and TRBJ2-3; 13 bases are shared with TRBD2. Germline lookup yields CDR1 DFQATT and CDR2 SNEGSKA (reference sequence). The CDR3 is made up of 15 amino acids. Trimming at V came to 3 bases and at J to 4 bases, leaving 4 bases not matched to a gene.

V is TRBV9 and J is TRBJ1-2; D is undetermined. V was shortened by 3 bases and J by 3 bases, with 9 bases between the two germline ends. The CDR3 length is 13 residues. Germline V gene sequence: CDR1 SGDLS, CDR2 YYNGEE. CDR3 protein: CASSGGSYYGYTF. CDR3 bases: TGTGCCAGCAGCGGAGGGAGTTACTATGGCTACACCTTC. The full variable domain, with the rest looked up from reference TRBV9 and TRBJ1-2, is DSGVTQTPKHLITATGQRVTLRCSPRSGDLSVYWYQQSLDQGLQFLIQYYNGEERAKGNILERFSAQQFPDLHSELNLSSLELGDSALYFCASSGGSYYGYTFGSGTRLTVV.

CDR3 DNA sequence: TGTGCCAGCTGGGACCATAATTCACCCCTCCACTTT. The encoded protein is CASWDHNSPLHF. The rearrangement links TRBV12-3 or TRBV12-4 to TRBJ1-6, with D possibly TRBD1 on 5 matching bases. The CDR3 runs to 12 residues. V was shortened by 8 bases and J by 5 bases, with 7 bases between the two germline ends.

Only a few counts were recorded for this clonotype. This chain links TRBV20-1 with TRBJ1-1, with D possibly being TRBD1 (6 bases). The CDR3 loop spans 14 amino acids. The V gene's germline CDR1 is DFQATT and CDR2 SNEGSKA (reference sequence). The germline V and J ends were trimmed by 1 base and 0 bases, with 9 bases remaining between them. CDR3 residues: CSARGDNMNTEAFF. DNA for the CDR3: TGCAGTGCTAGAGGGGACAACATGAACACTGAAGCTTTCTTT.

This clonotype was seen once. The chain recombines TRBV5-1 with TRBJ2-7; a weak D match, TRBD1 (6 bases). Germline V gene lookup returns CDR1 SGHRS and CDR2 YFSETQ. Trimming removed 7 bases from V and 7 bases from J, with 21 bases in between. This CDR3 comprises 14 residues. The CDR3 loop reads CASGPRTDGGEQYF. For the CDR3, the DNA is TGCGCCAGCGGACCAAGGACAGACGGCGGTGAGCAGTACTTC.